These 26 T cell receptor beta chains were all obtained from the same sample, sequenced in a study of blood T cell repertoires in COVID-19. Libraries were prepared by immunoSEQ multiplex PCR; TCRdb keeps only in-frame clonotypes and omits some of them. The data show 310,000 or so clones, 80% to 90% seen once. Sequencing used PBMCs or T cells enriched from blood (not recorded which). The receptors were sampled from a woman between 18 and 29 years old who had recovered from COVID-19.

The CDR3 DNA follows: TGCAGCGTTGATAACAACATCTATGGCTACACCTTC. Its translation is CSVDNNIYGYTF. The chain carries TRBV29-1 and TRBJ1-2; no reliable D call. The CDR3 length is 12 residues. Trimming shortened V by 3 bases and J by 4 bases, and 9 bases separated the two germline ends. From germline, CDR1 is SQVTM and CDR2 ANQGSEA. The full variable domain, in which reference TRBV29-1 and TRBJ1-2 provide the parts outside the CDR3, is SAVISQKPSRDICQRGTSLTIQCQVDSQVTMMFWYRQQPGQSLTLIATANQGSEATYESGFVIDKFPISRPNLTFSTLTVSNMSPEDSSIYLCSVDNNIYGYTFGSGTRLTVV.

This chain uses TRBV6-5 with TRBJ1-6, with TRBD1 as a possible D gene (5 bases). Germline CDR1 MNHEY, CDR2 SVGAGI. The CDR3 has 15 amino acids. V lost 2 bases to trimming and J lost 1 base, with 6 bases between them. The CDR3 sequence is CASSYRQSYNSPLHF. CDR3 coding DNA: TGTGCCAGCAGTTACCGACAGTCCTATAATTCACCCCTCCACTTT.

This chain joins TRBV6-4 and TRBJ1-1, with 11 bases lining up with TRBD1. After removal of 4 bases from V and 0 bases from J, the junction contained 10 bases not matched to a gene. Germline V CDR1 and CDR2: MRHNA, SNTAGT. The CDR3 loop spans 18 amino acids. CDR3 DNA: TGTGCCAGCAGTGGAGGACCGGGACAGGGGGTCCTGAACACTGAAGCTTTCTTT. Protein: CASSGGPGQGVLNTEAFF.

The gene calls are TRBV27 and TRBJ1-1; 9 bases are a match to TRBD1. The CDR3 totals 17 residues. After removal of 5 bases from V and 7 bases from J, the junction contained 17 bases not matched to a gene. Germline V gives CDR1 MNHEY, CDR2 SMNVEV (reference sequence). CDR3 in amino acids: CASSTGQGEPRRNEAFF. Here the CDR3 DNA reads TGTGCCAGCAGTACGGGACAGGGAGAACCTAGACGGAATGAAGCTTTCTTT.

The V gene is TRBV19, the J gene TRBJ2-7; D is possibly TRBD2 (5 bases). The V gene's germline CDR1 is LNHDA and CDR2 SQIVND (reference sequence). The CDR3 has 14 residues. V was cut by 10 bases and J by 2 bases, with 18 bases left in between. The CDR3, as DNA: TGTGCCACGCAGGCCAGAGACGGGGCCTACGAGCAGTACTTC. Its protein product is CATQARDGAYEQYF.

This clone was counted once. The chain uses TRBV6-2 or TRBV6-3 and TRBJ2-3, with TRBD2 matching 7 bases. With 2 bases clipped from V and 4 bases from J, the junction kept 0 bases outside the gene matches. Germline V gene sequence: CDR1 MNHEY, CDR2 SVGEGT. The CDR3 sequence is 13 residues long. CDR3: CASSYSGADTQYF. The CDR3 bases are TGTGCCAGCAGTTACAGCGGGGCAGATACGCAGTATTTT.

The gene calls are TRBV11-1 and TRBJ1-6; D gene uncertain. The CDR3 is made up of 12 amino acids. CDR1 and CDR2 (germline): SGHAT, FQDESV (reference sequence). V lost 1 base and J lost 11, with 6 bases in between. The CDR3 region is CASSLDATPLHF. For the CDR3, the DNA is TGTGCCAGCAGCTTAGATGCTACACCCCTCCACTTT.

The genes are TRBV7-2 and TRBJ2-3; TRBD2 matches 11 bases. This CDR3 spans 15 amino acids. Germline CDR1 is SGHTA and CDR2 is FQGNSA. The junction had 10 bases not matched to a gene; V was cut back by 5 bases and J by 9 bases. CDR3 DNA: TGTGCCAGCAGCCAAGATAGCGGGAGGGAGGGGACGCAGTATTTT. Translating it yields CASSQDSGREGTQYF.

The chain links TRBV5-5 to TRBJ2-7, with 11 bases lining up with TRBD1. CDR1 SGHKS and CDR2 YYEKEE come from the germline V gene (reference sequence). The V segment lost 3 bases and the J segment 4 bases; nucleotides outside the gene matches: 3. This CDR3 has 14 residues. The CDR3 DNA reads as TGTGCCAGCAGCTGGGGACAGGGGGTGTACGAGCAGTACTTC. Protein sequence: CASSWGQGVYEQYF.

The V gene is TRBV28, the J gene TRBJ2-7, with 12 bases that match TRBD2. The CDR3 has 19 residues. CDR1 is MDHEN and CDR2 is SYDVKM in the germline V gene. J was trimmed by 0 bases and V by 7 bases; bases with no gene match: 16. CDR3 in amino acids: CASTRHGGLAGGSSYEQYF. CDR3 coding DNA: TGTGCCAGCACCCGCCACGGGGGGCTAGCGGGGGGGAGCTCCTACGAGCAGTACTTC.

The genes are TRBV6-5 and TRBJ1-3; the D gene is possibly TRBD1 (6 bases). The germline V gene has CDR1 MNHEY and CDR2 SVGAGI. The V and J ends lost 6 bases and 9 bases respectively, with 21 bases between them. The CDR3 is 15 amino acids. CDR3 residues: CASRLWGTGSATIYF. The CDR3 DNA reads TGTGCCAGCAGGTTGTGGGGCACAGGGAGTGCCACCATATATTTT.

This chain uses TRBV4-2 with TRBJ2-1, with D possibly TRBD1 on 5 matching bases. The CDR3 is 16 residues long. CDR1 is LGHNA and CDR2 is YNFKEQ in the germline V gene. V was cut by 0 bases and J by 4 bases, with 13 bases left in between. The DNA of the CDR3 is TGTGCCAGCAGCCAAGATTTGCAGGGATTATACAATGAGCAGTTCTTC. Translation: CASSQDLQGLYNEQFF.

CDR3 sequence: CASKKTLSNQPQHF. The CDR3 region has the DNA TGTGCCAGCAAAAAGACACTTAGCAATCAGCCCCAGCATTTT. The chain recombines TRBV6-5 with TRBJ1-5, with unresolved D. CDR1 and CDR2 (germline): MNHEY, SVGAGI. This CDR3 region has 14 residues. V gave up 7 bases and J gave up 0 bases, with 10 bases separating them.

The J gene is TRBJ2-2, the V gene TRBV10-3; the match to TRBD1 covers 8 bases. Germline values: CDR1 ENHRY, CDR2 SYGVKD. Germline trimming cut 10 bases from V and 3 bases from J; bases unmatched to any gene: 7. This CDR3 has 14 amino acids. The CDR3 coding sequence is TGTGCCACCCACGACAGGGGAGACACCGGGGAGCTGTTTTTT. This encodes CATHDRGDTGELFF.

This chain joins TRBV2 and TRBJ2-1; no clear D gene. V lost 3 bases and J lost 6, with 12 bases in between. The germline gives CDR1 SNHLY, CDR2 FYNNEI. This CDR3 has 14 residues. CDR3 amino acids: CASSDLEERNEQFF. CDR3 coding DNA: TGTGCCAGCAGTGATTTAGAAGAGCGCAATGAGCAGTTCTTC.

The chain's CDR3 is CASSLQGGDHSPLHF. The CDR3 bases are TGTGCCAGCAGTTTACAGGGAGGGGATCATTCACCCCTCCACTTT. The rearrangement uses TRBV6-2 or TRBV6-3 and TRBJ1-6; D is perhaps TRBD1 (6 bases). The ends were cut back, 4 bases at V and 8 bases at J, with 15 bases in the middle. Germline CDR1 MNHEY, CDR2 SVGEGT. CDR3 length equals 15 residues.

The chain links TRBV6-1 to TRBJ2-2, with 7 nucleotides matching TRBD2. Per germline, CDR1 MNHNS and CDR2 SASEGT. The CDR3 is 14 amino acids. Trimming took 2 bases from V and 8 from J; bases not matched to a gene: 5. DNA of the CDR3: TGTGCCAGCAGTGAATTGGCGGGGGTGGGGGAGCTGTTTTTT. This sequence encodes CASSELAGVGELFF.

V gene TRBV25-1 combines with J gene TRBJ2-7; 14 bases are a match to TRBD2. In germline, CDR1 is MGHDK, CDR2 SYGVNS. V was pared by 8 bases and J by 1 base, with 7 bases of the junction left unmatched. CDR3 length equals 16 residues. CDR3 amino acids: CASGGLAGGGSYEQYF. The CDR3 nucleotides read TGTGCCAGCGGAGGACTAGCGGGAGGAGGGTCCTACGAGCAGTACTTC.

The chain has TRBV2 and TRBJ1-5, with 7 bases that match TRBD1. The V and J ends lost 1 base and 6 bases, in that order; junction bases with no gene match: 6. CDR3 size: 15 residues. Germline assignment: CDR1 SNHLY and CDR2 FYNNEI. The CDR3 region is CASSEVWPGGQPQHF. The CDR3 nucleotides are TGTGCCAGCAGTGAAGTTTGGCCAGGGGGTCAGCCCCAGCATTTT.

As concerns this clone: This specimen includes other DNA sequences encoding the same CDR3. The CDR3 nucleotides read TGTGCCAGCAGTTTGATCAGGGGCACTGAAGCTTTCTTT. Its translation: CASSLIRGTEAFF. V gene TRBV27 combines with J gene TRBJ1-1, with D possibly being TRBD1 (6 bases). The CDR3 runs to 13 residues. Trimming took off 3 bases at V and 4 bases at J, with 9 bases between the two ends. The germline CDR1 and CDR2 sequences are MNHEY and SMNVEV (reference sequence).

The chain recombines TRBV14 with TRBJ1-1; the D is unclear. Trimming removed 0 bases from V and 5 bases from J, with 40 bases in between. From germline, CDR1 is SGHDN and CDR2 FVKESK. The CDR3 totals 24 residues. Here the CDR3 reads CASSQDRGKERARGTPLGKTEAFF. DNA of the CDR3: TGTGCCAGCAGCCAAGATCGAGGGAAAGAACGAGCTCGGGGAACACCTTTAGGGAAGACTGAAGCTTTCTTT.

The chain combines TRBV29-1 with TRBJ1-3, with a weak D call TRBD1 (6 bases). The V and J ends lost 4 bases and 2 bases respectively, with 9 bases between them. Per the germline V gene, CDR1 is SQVTM and CDR2 is ANQGSEA. The CDR3 has 13 residues. DNA of the CDR3: TGCAGCGTTGGAGGGACACCTGGAAACACCATATATTTT. This translates into CSVGGTPGNTIYF. Full variable domain (remainder filled in from reference TRBV29-1 and TRBJ1-3): SAVISQKPSRDICQRGTSLTIQCQVDSQVTMMFWYRQQPGQSLTLIATANQGSEATYESGFVIDKFPISRPNLTFSTLTVSNMSPEDSSIYLCSVGGTPGNTIYFGEGSWLTVV.

CDR3 DNA sequence: TGTGCCAGCTCAGACACGACAGGGGGGACTGAAGCTTTCTTT. It codes for CASSDTTGGTEAFF. V usage is TRBV18 and J usage is TRBJ1-1, with 9 nucleotides matching TRBD1. Germline V lookup: CDR1 KGHSH, CDR2 LQKENI. This CDR3 region has 14 residues. V lost 5 bases, J lost 5 bases, and 6 bases stayed unmatched.

The J gene is TRBJ2-7, the V gene TRBV11-2; TRBD2 matches at 11 bases. The CDR3 is 15 amino acids. Germline assignment: CDR1 SGHAT and CDR2 FQNNGV. Trimming removed 5 bases from V and 5 bases from J; junction bases left unmatched: 8. CDR3 bases: TGTGCCAGCAGCCCACATAGCGGGGGGGCCCACGAGCAGTACTTC. Amino acids: CASSPHSGGAHEQYF. Supplemented by reference TRBV11-2 and TRBJ2-7, the full variable domain reads EAGVAQSPRYKIIEKRQSVAFWCNPISGHATLYWYQQILGQGPKLLIQFQNNGVVDDSQLPKDRFSAERLKGVDSTLKIQPAKLEDSAVYLCASSPHSGGAHEQYFGPGTRLTVT.

This chain connects TRBV14 to TRBJ2-2; possibly TRBD1 for D (6 bases). The CDR3 is made up of 16 amino acids. The V gene lost 4 bases and the J gene lost 10 bases, with 22 bases spanning the gap. Germline loops: CDR1 SGHDN, CDR2 FVKESK. In DNA, the CDR3 is TGTGCCAGCAGCCCCCCTACCGGGACAACCCCCGAGGAGCTGTTTTTT. The encoded protein is CASSPPTGTTPEELFF.

This clone was recorded once. This sequence joins TRBV28 and TRBJ1-4; 8 bases are shared with TRBD1. The J segment lost 3 bases and the V segment lost 5 bases, leaving 5 bases of the junction unmatched. The CDR3 sequence is 15 residues long. The germline CDR1 and CDR2 sequences are MDHEN and SYDVKM. Written as DNA, the CDR3 is TGTGCCAGCAGTCCCCAGGGGGCTGCTAATGAAAAACTGTTTTTT. The encoded protein is CASSPQGAANEKLFF.